This passage covers 16 T cell receptor beta chains from one sample sequenced in a study of T-cell reconstitution after alpha-beta-depleted transplantation in children (TCRdb year 2016). The sample's treatment or condition label, decoded: allogeneic hematopoietic cell transplantation with graft depleted of TCRalphabeta T cells and CD19 B cells. The library relied on PCR. Sequencing took place on an Illumina HiSeq 2500. Molecular barcoding was employed in the preparation of TCR libraries, with unique molecular identifiers being used to normalize TCRbeta repertoire quantification. TCRdb applied fastp at Q25 and MiXCR to the public reads, then kept only in-frame beta chains. Merged by CDR3 protein, the rows form single entries marked with the most common genes and DNA. Recorded for this sample are 450,000 to 600,000 distinct CDR3 sequences; 10% to 15% of them occurred a single time. The ten largest account for 2.2% of the sample.

Sample: PBMCs, mostly from graft donor cells, taken 360 days after TCRalphabeta/CD19-depleted stem cell transplant. The origin of the receptors is a male patient younger than 18 who had a stem cell transplant for acute myeloid leukemia, so the T cells may come from the graft donor.

The table lists this clonotype with many counts. The chain carries TRBV28 and TRBJ2-1; tentatively, D is TRBD1 (5 bases). The germline V and J ends were trimmed by 8 bases and 2 bases, with 16 bases remaining between them. The CDR3 totals 15 residues. Germline V gene data show CDR1 as MDHEN and CDR2 as SYDVKM. This CDR3 reads CASRHPSRAYNEQFF. The CDR3 region has the DNA TGTGCCAGCCGCCACCCCAGCAGGGCCTACAATGAGCAGTTCTTC.

V usage is TRBV7-2 and J usage is TRBJ2-7; D is unclear. Per the germline V gene, CDR1 is SGHTA and CDR2 is FQGNSA. Deletions cut 5 bases from V and 0 bases from J, with 8 bases between. There are 13 residues in the CDR3. The chain's CDR3 is CASSILFSYEQYF. The CDR3 DNA sequence: TGTGCCAGCAGCATACTCTTCTCCTACGAGCAGTACTTC.

This clonotype was observed a few times. The chain links TRBV6-1 to TRBJ2-1; D is possibly TRBD1 (6 bases). V lost 5 bases to trimming and J lost 3 bases, with 14 bases between them. Germline V gene lookup returns CDR1 MNHNS and CDR2 SASEGT. This CDR3 is 15 amino acids long. The CDR3 DNA follows: TGTGCCAGCAGTCCGACAGGCTCCCTCTACAATGAGCAGTTCTTC. As protein: CASSPTGSLYNEQFF.

This clonotype was seen repeatedly, ten times or more. This sequence joins TRBV7-2 and TRBJ2-1; D uncertain. Germline CDR1 SGHTA, CDR2 FQGNSA. The germline V and J ends were trimmed by 5 bases and 3 bases, with 14 bases remaining between them. CDR3 length: 15 residues. The CDR3 sequence: CASSPGPHLYNEQFF. CDR3 in DNA: TGTGCCAGCAGCCCCGGGCCTCACCTCTACAATGAGCAGTTCTTC.

This clonotype was recorded many times. The CDR3 here is CASRYSGTDTQYF. The CDR3 DNA reads as TGTGCCAGCAGGTATAGCGGTACAGATACGCAGTATTTT. The V call is TRBV7-2, the J call TRBJ2-3; D is possibly TRBD2 (6 bases). Germline V lookup: CDR1 SGHTA, CDR2 FQGNSA. The V end was cut by 6 bases, the J end by 3 bases, with 10 bases between. The CDR3 has 13 residues.

This clonotype was seen ten or more times. The chain has TRBV7-2 and TRBJ2-7, with 11 bases identical to TRBD2. With 4 bases clipped from V and 7 bases from J, the junction kept 9 bases outside the gene matches. CDR1 and CDR2 (germline): SGHTA, FQGNSA. The CDR3 is made up of 15 amino acids. In DNA form, the CDR3 reads TGTGCCAGCAGCTCAAGACTAGCGGGAATGGGGGAGCAGTACTTC. Protein: CASSSRLAGMGEQYF.

This clonotype has a handful of counts. The gene calls are TRBV12-5 and TRBJ2-7; D ambiguous. Germline V gene data show CDR1 as LGHNT and CDR2 as FRNRAP. V dropped 2 bases and J dropped 3 bases, with 14 bases sitting between them. The CDR3 is 15 amino acids. The CDR3 spells CASGLSGSAFYEQYF. As DNA, the CDR3 is TGTGCTAGTGGTTTGTCGGGTTCCGCCTTCTACGAGCAGTACTTC.

This clonotype has more than one count but fewer than ten. The gene calls are TRBV20-1 and TRBJ2-3; the D gene could be TRBD1 or TRBD2 (6 bases each). CDR3 length equals 16 residues. The V gene lost 5 bases and the J gene lost 0 bases, with 18 bases spanning the gap. Germline CDR1 and CDR2: DFQATT and SNEGSKA (reference sequence). The CDR3 bases are TGCAGTGCTCGGAGGCCTACAGGGACTAGCACAGATACGCAGTATTTT. It yields the protein CSARRPTGTSTDTQYF.

This clonotype has more than one count but fewer than ten. This rearrangement joins TRBV9 to TRBJ2-2, with D uncertain. This CDR3 spans 12 amino acids. CDR1 is SGDLS and CDR2 is YYNGEE in the germline V gene. Trimming shortened V by 2 bases and J by 6 bases, and 5 bases separated the two germline ends. The chain's CDR3 is CASSVVPGELFF. The CDR3 DNA reads TGTGCCAGCAGCGTCGTACCCGGGGAGCTGTTTTTT.

There are a few counts of this clonotype. The V and J genes are TRBV5-6 and TRBJ2-5, with 9 bases that match TRBD1. This CDR3 spans 13 amino acids. The junction had 7 bases not matched to a gene; V was cut back by 2 bases and J by 11 bases. CDR1 is SGHDT and CDR2 is YYEEEE in the germline V gene. As DNA, the CDR3 is TGTGCCAGCAGCTTAAGTGGGACAGGGTCTCAGTACTTC. It is translated as CASSLSGTGSQYF.

Comments on this clonotype: At one end the junction does not follow the germline gene, possibly because of a read error. V gene TRBV4-3 combines with J gene TRBJ2-4; TRBD1 might be the D (6 bases). Germline CDR1 reads LGHNA; CDR2 reads YSLEER. This CDR3 is built from 10 residues. CDR3 DNA sequence: TGCGCCAGCAGCCCGACAGGTTTAAACTTC. The encoded protein is CASSPTGLNF.

The V call is TRBV20-1, the J call TRBJ2-1, with TRBD2 matching 12 bases. The V segment lost 2 bases and the J segment 3 bases; nucleotides outside the gene matches: 8. The CDR3 spans 17 residues. In germline, CDR1 is DFQATT, CDR2 SNEGSKA (reference sequence). The CDR3 nucleotides are TGCAGTGCTAGACCTAGCGGGAGGGCCGGTAACTACAATGAGCAGTTCTTC. Translated: CSARPSGRAGNYNEQFF.

This clonotype was seen repeatedly, ten times or more. The chain couples TRBV28 to TRBJ2-3; no clear D. CDR1 and CDR2 (germline): MDHEN, SYDVKM. The CDR3 contains 13 residues. V was clipped by 3 bases and J by 6 bases, with 10 bases between them. The CDR3 loop reads CASSLGIGDTQYF. CDR3 coding DNA: TGTGCCAGCAGTTTGGGTATAGGCGATACGCAGTATTTT.

This clonotype was seen more than once but under ten times. J is TRBJ2-1 and V is TRBV27, with 8 positions matching TRBD2. Per germline, CDR1 MNHEY and CDR2 SMNVEV (reference sequence). V trimming: 2 bases; J trimming: 1 base; junction bases outside the gene matches: 7. The CDR3 length is 17 residues. The CDR3 DNA sequence: TGTGCCAGCAGTTTAAGGAGCGGGGGCCTTTCCTACAATGAGCAGTTCTTC. It specifies CASSLRSGGLSYNEQFF.

The chain joins TRBV12-3 or TRBV12-4 to TRBJ2-4, with 11 bases identical to TRBD2. V was pared by 6 bases and J by 6 bases, with 4 bases of the junction left unmatched. This CDR3 is built from 14 residues. Here the CDR3 DNA reads TGTGCCAGCAGCCTTCTAGCGGGGGGAAACATTCAGTACTTC. This sequence encodes CASSLLAGGNIQYF.

The chain joins TRBV7-6 to TRBJ1-2, with TRBD1 matching 9 bases. The V segment lost 4 bases and the J segment 0 bases; nucleotides outside the gene matches: 3. The germline gives CDR1 SGHVS, CDR2 FNYEAQ. This CDR3 contains 15 residues. The CDR3 nucleotides are TGTGCCAGCAGCTGGACAGGGGATCCTAACTATGGCTACACCTTC. This sequence encodes CASSWTGDPNYGYTF.